The T cell receptor (beta chain) under discussion was sequenced for a study of blood T cell repertoires in COVID-19. On the study more broadly: COVID-19 samples from acute and convalescent phases originated in the United States, Italy and Spain. The analysed material was cDNA or gDNA that came from T cells, B-cell-depleted T cells, or PBMCs.

CDR1 is MNHEY and CDR2 is SVGAGI in the germline V gene. CDR3 length: 13 residues. V lost 0 bases to trimming and J lost 8 bases, with 10 bases between them. On this clone: The conserved phenylalanine or tryptophan normally closing the CDR3 is absent here, so this likely arose from a read error.

Original processing notes: Quantification of nucleated cells was approximated via reference gene primer amplification. Some clones are missing from TCRdb's copy, which holds only in-frame ones; the method was immunoSEQ multiplex PCR. V and J calls and clone size are copied from that table; D and trimming were computed from the DNA. The sample has approximately 230,000 clones; roughly 87% are singletons. This chain connects TRBV6-5 to TRBJ1-2, with D possibly TRBD1 on 5 matching bases. The TCR sequence derives from a man between 18 and 35 years old with active or convalescent COVID-19. Sequenced: peripheral blood. As DNA, the CDR3 is TGTGCCAGCAGTTACTCGCATAGGGGAGGCTACACCCTC. Protein: CASSYSHRGGYTL.